The 18 T cell receptor beta chains given below trace back to one sample, sequenced in a study of Graves' ophthalmopathy and Graves' hyperthyroidism. RNA transcripts served as template for amplifying TCR beta CDR3 sequences. An initial RT-PCR round employing HTBI primers preceded a second-round multiplex PCR. MiXCR was run by TCRdb on the multiplex PCR reads, yielding one entry per CDR3 protein. The table shows roughly 400,000 distinct CDR3 sequences, with 15% occurring only once. The sequenced sample was peripheral blood. These receptors all come from a woman aged 18 to 35 with stable Graves' hyperthyroidism.

This clonotype came up many times. The chain employs TRBV6-1 and TRBJ1-6; D unclear. The germline V gene encodes CDR1 MNHNS and CDR2 SASEGT. This CDR3 is built from 12 residues. Trimming removed 8 bases from V and 8 bases from J, with 10 bases in between. As DNA, the CDR3 is TGTGCCAGCGCCCGCGAGGATTCACCCCTCCACTTT. Translation gives CASAREDSPLHF.

This clonotype was seen many times. The V call is TRBV6-5, the J call TRBJ1-5; D is unresolved. Trimming left V 0 bases short and J 3 bases short, with 12 bases between. The CDR3 is made up of 16 amino acids. From germline, CDR1 is MNHEY and CDR2 SVGAGI. The CDR3 spells CASSYSFVDTNQPQHF. The CDR3 DNA is TGTGCCAGCAGTTACTCGTTTGTCGACACCAATCAGCCCCAGCATTTT.

In its sample, this clonotype was seen many times. This sequence joins TRBV6-1 and TRBJ1-5; D not certain. The CDR3 spans 12 residues. V was trimmed by 4 bases and J by 4 bases, leaving 5 bases between them. CDR1 is MNHNS, CDR2 SASEGT, per germline. The CDR3 DNA reads TGTGCCAGCAGTGGACCAAATCAGCCCCAGCATTTT. This encodes CASSGPNQPQHF.

This clonotype was counted a few times. This sequence joins TRBV14 and TRBJ1-2; possible D gene TRBD1, 5 bases. The V end was cut by 5 bases, the J end by 4 bases, with 14 bases between. The germline V gene has CDR1 SGHDN and CDR2 FVKESK. This CDR3 spans 14 amino acids. CDR3 in amino acids: CASSSLGGAYGYTF. The CDR3 bases are TGTGCCAGCAGCTCGCTGGGAGGGGCCTATGGCTACACCTTC.

The V call is TRBV7-2, the J call TRBJ1-6; D is possibly TRBD1 (6 bases). Germline V gene data show CDR1 as SGHTA and CDR2 as FQGNSA. Trimming left V 5 bases short and J 7 bases short, with 12 bases between. The CDR3 length is 14 residues. The CDR3 nucleotides are TGTGCCAGCAGCACGACAGGAAAGAATTCACCCCTCCACTTT. As protein: CASSTTGKNSPLHF. The variable domain in full, completed from reference TRBV7-2 and TRBJ1-6, reads GAGVSQSPSNKVTEKGKDVELRCDPISGHTALYWYRQSLGQGLEFLIYFQGNSAPDKSGLPSDRFSAERTGGSVSTLTIQRTQQEDSAVYLCASSTTGKNSPLHFGNGTRLTVT.

This clonotype was detected many times. This chain uses TRBV5-1 with TRBJ2-2, with 10 positions matching TRBD1. The CDR3 sequence is 15 residues long. Germline loops: CDR1 SGHRS, CDR2 YFSETQ. Trimming removed 4 bases from V and 6 bases from J; junction bases left unmatched: 6. The CDR3 loop reads CASSGGTGEAGELFF. CDR3 sequence (DNA): TGCGCCAGCAGCGGAGGGACAGGGGAAGCCGGGGAGCTGTTTTTT. Based on the CDR3 plus reference TRBV5-1 and TRBJ2-2, the full variable domain is KAGVTQTPRYLIKTRGQQVTLSCSPISGHRSVSWYQQTPGQGLQFLFEYFSETQRNKGNFPGRFSGRQFSNSRSEMNVSTLELGDSALYLCASSGGTGEAGELFFGEGSRLTVL.

The chain combines TRBV7-3 with TRBJ2-5; no clear D. This CDR3 comprises 15 residues. Trimming left V 0 bases short and J 2 bases short, with 10 bases between. The germline V gene encodes CDR1 SGHTA and CDR2 FQGTGA. In DNA, the CDR3 is TGTGCCAGCAGCTTAACGGCCGGTTATCAAGAGACCCAGTACTTC. Amino acids: CASSLTAGYQETQYF.

This clonotype was recorded many times. The chain recombines TRBV6-1 with TRBJ1-1; no definite D call. Between the trimmed V and J ends, which lost 6 bases and 1 base, there was a span of 9 bases. The CDR3 contains 13 residues. Germline V gives CDR1 MNHNS, CDR2 SASEGT. The CDR3 loop is CASRTTKNTEAFF. DNA of the CDR3: TGTGCCAGCAGGACTACAAAGAACACTGAAGCTTTCTTT.

This clonotype appeared a few times. V and J are TRBV7-2 and TRBJ2-7, with D tentatively TRBD1 (6 bases). The length of the CDR3 is 12 residues. Trimming left V 11 bases short and J 2 bases short, with 13 bases between. In germline, CDR1 is SGHTA, CDR2 FQGNSA. CDR3 sequence (DNA): TGTGCCGTCGGACAGACCCCCTACGAGCAGTACTTC. Protein sequence: CAVGQTPYEQYF.

This clonotype was observed at least ten times. This chain uses TRBV19 with TRBJ2-7, with D uncertain. Per germline, CDR1 LNHDA and CDR2 SQIVND (reference sequence). V was cut by 4 bases and J by 6 bases, with 13 bases left in between. This CDR3 has 13 amino acids. The CDR3 sequence: CASSTPERAEQYF. CDR3 nucleotide sequence: TGTGCCAGTAGTACCCCCGAAAGGGCCGAGCAGTACTTC.

This clonotype appeared many times. The chain couples TRBV15 to TRBJ2-2, with 7 bases fitting TRBD1. This CDR3 region has 15 residues. After removal of 7 bases from V and 2 bases from J, the junction contained 7 bases not matched to a gene. The germline CDR1 and CDR2 sequences are LNHNV and YYDKDF (reference sequence). CDR3 DNA sequence: TGTGCCACCACCACCGGGACAGCAAACACCGGGGAGCTGTTTTTT. Translation gives CATTTGTANTGELFF.

This clonotype was counted at least ten times. The CDR3 reads CASSIGEGVGTEAFF. The CDR3, as DNA: TGTGCCAGTAGTATAGGGGAGGGGGTCGGCACTGAAGCTTTCTTT. The chain uses TRBV19 and TRBJ1-1; perhaps TRBD1 as D (6 bases). The CDR3 is 15 amino acids. Trimming took off 1 base at V and 4 bases at J, with 13 bases between the two ends. Germline V gene sequence: CDR1 LNHDA, CDR2 SQIVND (reference sequence).

In this sample, this clonotype turned up many times. The chain carries TRBV18 and TRBJ1-2; D is perhaps TRBD1 (6 bases). The CDR3 runs 15 residues. V gave up 1 base and J gave up 4 bases, with 13 bases separating them. Looked up from germline, CDR1 is KGHSH and CDR2 is LQKENI. CDR3 sequence reads: CASSPLEDSLYGYTF. DNA of the CDR3: TGTGCCAGCTCACCACTCGAGGACAGCCTCTATGGCTACACCTTC.

There are many counts of this clonotype. The CDR3 is CSASKQGHVETQYF. CDR3 in DNA: TGCAGTGCTTCGAAACAGGGACATGTAGAGACCCAGTACTTC. The chain recombines TRBV20-1 with TRBJ2-5; TRBD1 might be the D (6 bases). The CDR3 consists of 14 residues. Germline CDR1 reads DFQATT; CDR2 reads SNEGSKA (reference sequence). The V gene lost 5 bases and the J gene lost 4 bases, with 17 bases spanning the gap.

The chain carries TRBV2 and TRBJ1-1; D is perhaps TRBD1 (5 bases). The CDR3 is 14 amino acids. Trimming shortened V by 7 bases and J by 0 bases, and 12 bases separated the two germline ends. Per the germline V gene, CDR1 is SNHLY and CDR2 is FYNNEI. CDR3 region: CASTERQLNTEAFF. In DNA, the CDR3 is TGTGCCAGCACCGAGAGACAGCTGAACACTGAAGCTTTCTTT.

This clonotype appeared many times. Here the CDR3 reads CASSLVIRGRETQYF. In nucleotides, the CDR3 is TGTGCCAGCAGCTTAGTGATCCGGGGGAGGGAGACCCAGTACTTC. The rearrangement joins TRBV11-3 to TRBJ2-5; tentatively, D is TRBD2 (6 bases). The V end lost 1 base, the J end lost 5 bases, and 14 bases lay between the germline ends. Germline lookup yields CDR1 SGHNT and CDR2 YENEEA. This CDR3 is 15 amino acids long.

This clonotype was recorded many times. The chain employs TRBV19 and TRBJ1-1; D is possibly TRBD1 (6 bases). Per germline, CDR1 LNHDA and CDR2 SQIVND (reference sequence). V gave up 5 bases and J gave up 5 bases, with 18 bases separating them. This CDR3 has 15 amino acids. Written as DNA, the CDR3 is TGTGCCAGTAGTCCCCCAGGGGACGTGGGTACTGAAGCTTTCTTT. Its protein product is CASSPPGDVGTEAFF.

This clonotype has ten or more counts. This chain uses TRBV11-2 with TRBJ1-2, with D uncertain. V lost 1 base to trimming and J lost 7 bases, with 7 bases between them. This CDR3 has 12 amino acids. Germline V gives CDR1 SGHAT, CDR2 FQNNGV. CDR3 DNA sequence: TGTGCCAGCAGCTTAGTGGGTAGTGGCTACACCTTC. Protein product: CASSLVGSGYTF.